What follows are 24 T cell receptor beta chains derived from one specimen sequenced in a study of blood T cell repertoires in COVID-19. The assay was immunoSEQ multiplex PCR, and TCRdb's table has in-frame clones only and misses some. The sample holds approximately 220,000 clones, roughly 90% seen once. The sequenced sample consisted of PBMCs or T cells enriched from blood (not recorded which). The receptors come from a man aged 25-45 years who had been exposed to COVID-19.

The chain is built from TRBV12-1 and TRBJ2-1; the table calls TRBD2, which could not be checked here. TRBV12-1 is termed a pseudogene. The CDR3 length is 17 residues. Here the CDR3 DNA reads TGTGCCAGCAGCTCCCCACTAGCAGAGAGCTCCTACAATGAGCAGTTCTTC. Translated: CASSSPLAESSYNEQFF.

This chain links TRBV9 with TRBJ2-5; possibly TRBD2 for D (7 bases). Trimming took off 4 bases at V and 4 bases at J, with 14 bases between the two ends. Looked up from germline, CDR1 is SGDLS and CDR2 is YYNGEE. The CDR3 consists of 14 residues. In DNA form, the CDR3 reads TGTGCCAGCAGCCCGGAGGGGGGGCGAGAGACCCAGTACTTC. Protein product: CASSPEGGRETQYF.

DNA of the CDR3: TGTGCCAGCTCTCTCTCCGGGACTAGCGGGGGAAGCACAGATACGCAGTATTTT. Encoded protein: CASSLSGTSGGSTDTQYF. V and J are TRBV18 and TRBJ2-3, with 14 bases fitting TRBD2. The CDR3 loop spans 18 amino acids. V lost 6 bases to trimming and J lost 0 bases; unmatched junction nucleotides: 8. Germline CDR1 KGHSH, CDR2 LQKENI.

The gene calls are TRBV13 and TRBJ1-1; 8 bases are a match to TRBD1. V lost 5 bases to trimming and J lost 4 bases; unmatched junction nucleotides: 12. This CDR3 contains 16 residues. The germline V gene has CDR1 PRHDT and CDR2 FYEKMQ (reference sequence). The CDR3 loop is CASSARQGTRSTEAFF. In DNA form, the CDR3 reads TGTGCCAGCAGCGCCCGACAGGGGACGAGGAGCACTGAAGCTTTCTTT.

The chain is built from TRBV27 and TRBJ2-7, with D maybe TRBD2 (7 bases). Germline values: CDR1 MNHEY, CDR2 SMNVEV (reference sequence). Trimming pared 6 bases from V and 2 bases from J, leaving 11 bases between. The CDR3 has 13 amino acids. The CDR3, as DNA: TGTGCCAGCAGCTCGGGGGGCCCCTACGAGCAGTACTTC. It encodes CASSSGGPYEQYF.

J is TRBJ1-2 and V is TRBV7-2; D gene uncertain. Germline V lookup: CDR1 SGHTA, CDR2 FQGNSA. V was trimmed by 3 bases and J by 8 bases, leaving 22 bases between them. This CDR3 has 16 amino acids. The chain's CDR3 is CASSFSFPGINRGYTF. CDR3 nucleotides: TGTGCCAGCAGCTTTTCATTCCCGGGAATAAATCGGGGCTACACCTTC.

The CDR3 DNA reads TGTGCCAGCAGCTTACAGGGACTAGCGGGGGGAGAGACCCAGTACTTC. Protein sequence: CASSLQGLAGGETQYF. The V gene is TRBV7-2, the J gene TRBJ2-5, with 15 bases matching TRBD2. The V segment lost 2 bases and the J segment 4 bases; nucleotides outside the gene matches: 2. Germline values: CDR1 SGHTA, CDR2 FQGNSA. The CDR3 has 16 amino acids.

The genes are TRBV5-1 and TRBJ1-2; no clear D. Germline CDR1 reads SGHRS; CDR2 reads YFSETQ. The V and J ends lost 0 bases and 4 bases respectively, with 13 bases between them. This CDR3 is built from 15 residues. The CDR3 bases are TGCGCCAGCAGCTTGGGGGGAGGTCTTTCCTATGGCTACACCTTC. Its translation: CASSLGGGLSYGYTF.

The CDR3 DNA follows: TGTGCCATCAGCCTAGGGACATATTATGAAGCTTTCTTT. Residues: CAISLGTYYEAFF. The rearrangement uses TRBV10-3 and TRBJ1-1; D possibly corresponds to TRBD1 (6 bases). This CDR3 is built from 13 residues. Per the germline V gene, CDR1 is ENHRY and CDR2 is SYGVKD. V was cut by 6 bases and J by 7 bases, with 15 bases left in between.

The V gene is TRBV5-1, the J gene TRBJ1-5; TRBD1 is a possible D gene (6 bases). The CDR3 consists of 13 residues. V was cut by 3 bases and J by 4 bases, with 8 bases left in between. CDR1 is SGHRS and CDR2 is YFSETQ in the germline V gene. The CDR3 bases are TGCGCCAGCAGCTGGGACACAAATCAGCCCCAGCATTTT. It specifies CASSWDTNQPQHF.

The rearrangement uses TRBV7-2 and TRBJ1-5, with unresolved D. The ends were cut back, 4 bases at V and 10 bases at J, with 14 bases in the middle. The CDR3 covers 13 residues. Looked up from germline, CDR1 is SGHTA and CDR2 is FQGNSA. This chain's CDR3 is CASSSTVTGPQHF. In nucleotides, the CDR3 is TGTGCCAGCAGCTCTACCGTAACGGGACCCCAGCATTTT.

The chain joins TRBV7-6 to TRBJ2-7, with 8 bases that match TRBD1. CDR3 length: 15 residues. V shed 2 bases and J 5 bases; nucleotides not matched to a gene: 8. The germline CDR1 and CDR2 sequences are SGHVS and FNYEAQ. The CDR3 bases are TGTGCCAGCAGCTTAACGCAGGACAGGGCCCACGAGCAGTACTTC. It specifies CASSLTQDRAHEQYF.

The chain has TRBV9 and TRBJ2-7; possibly TRBD2 for D (5 bases). The CDR3 totals 12 residues. The germline V gene encodes CDR1 SGDLS and CDR2 YYNGEE. The ends were cut back, 0 bases at V and 6 bases at J, with 7 bases in the middle. Here the CDR3 reads CASSVDEGEQYF. The CDR3 DNA reads as TGTGCCAGCAGCGTAGATGAGGGCGAGCAGTACTTC.

J is TRBJ2-7 and V is TRBV5-4; TRBD1 is a possible D gene (5 bases). The CDR3 covers 15 residues. Trimming took 2 bases from V and 5 from J, leaving 17 bases between them. Germline V gene sequence: CDR1 SGHNT, CDR2 YYREEE (reference sequence). This chain's CDR3 is CASSLEGAWEHEQYF. CDR3 nucleotides: TGTGCCAGCAGCTTAGAAGGGGCATGGGAACACGAGCAGTACTTC.

In nucleotides, the CDR3 is TGTGCCAGCAGCTACGGAGGGCCCAGCCGGTTAGGAAACACCATATATTTT. This sequence encodes CASSYGGPSRLGNTIYF. The V call is TRBV7-2, the J call TRBJ1-3; no reliable D call. Trimming removed 4 bases from V and 4 bases from J, with 20 bases in between. Germline values: CDR1 SGHTA, CDR2 FQGNSA. The CDR3 length is 17 residues. The variable domain in full, completed from reference TRBV7-2 and TRBJ1-3, reads GAGVSQSPSNKVTEKGKDVELRCDPISGHTALYWYRQSLGQGLEFLIYFQGNSAPDKSGLPSDRFSAERTGGSVSTLTIQRTQQEDSAVYLCASSYGGPSRLGNTIYFGEGSWLTVV.

CDR3 sequence: CASSPRRRGAYTNYEQYF. The CDR3 DNA reads as TGTGCCAGCAGTCCTAGGAGGCGGGGGGCCTATACTAACTACGAGCAGTACTTC. The chain couples TRBV6-6 to TRBJ2-7; 8 bases are a match to TRBD2. Germline V lookup: CDR1 MNHNY, CDR2 SVGAGI (reference sequence). This CDR3 contains 18 residues. V lost 5 bases, J lost 3 bases, and 18 bases stayed unmatched.

The J gene is TRBJ2-2, the V gene TRBV19; no definite D call. V was shortened by 6 bases and J by 4 bases, with 9 bases between the two germline ends. The CDR3 runs 13 residues. Germline CDR1 is LNHDA and CDR2 is SQIVND (reference sequence). Here the CDR3 DNA reads TGTGCCAGTAGGCCACAGTCCACCGGGGAGCTGTTTTTT. It yields the protein CASRPQSTGELFF.

The chain links TRBV7-9 to TRBJ1-2, with 7 bases that match TRBD1. This CDR3 contains 15 residues. Unmatched junction bases numbered 8, after V lost 1 base and J lost 6 bases. The germline gives CDR1 SEHNR, CDR2 FQNEAQ (reference sequence). The chain's CDR3 is CASSLDYGGGHGYTF. Here the CDR3 DNA reads TGTGCCAGCAGCTTAGATTATGGAGGGGGCCATGGCTACACCTTC.

The chain links TRBV7-2 to TRBJ1-6, with TRBD1 matching 7 bases. The CDR3 loop spans 14 amino acids. Per the germline V gene, CDR1 is SGHTA and CDR2 is FQGNSA. V was pared by 5 bases and J by 6 bases, with 4 bases of the junction left unmatched. CDR3 protein: CASSNRGINSPLHF. The CDR3 DNA follows: TGTGCCAGCAGCAACAGGGGTATTAATTCACCCCTCCACTTT.

The chain employs TRBV21-1 and TRBJ1-5; the table calls TRBD1, which could not be checked here. TRBV21-1 is shown as a pseudogene. This CDR3 contains 14 residues. CDR3 in DNA: TGTGCCAGCAGCAAAGACAGGACATGGCAGCCCCAGCATTTT. It encodes CASSKDRTWQPQHF.

This chain links TRBV2 with TRBJ2-2; D is perhaps TRBD2 (6 bases). The CDR3 length is 15 residues. From germline, CDR1 is SNHLY and CDR2 FYNNEI. Trimming stripped 7 bases from V and 0 bases from J, with 12 bases between. CDR3 sequence reads: CASKGRGSNTGELFF. The CDR3 DNA reads TGTGCCAGCAAGGGGCGGGGTTCGAACACCGGGGAGCTGTTTTTT.

The chain joins TRBV5-6 to TRBJ1-2, with D perhaps TRBD1 (6 bases). Germline V gene lookup returns CDR1 SGHDT and CDR2 YYEEEE. Trimming cost V 1 base and J 1 base, with 17 bases left between them. CDR3 length equals 17 residues. In DNA form, the CDR3 reads TGTGCCAGCAGCTTGATCCGGACAGACTGGAATAACTATGGCTACACCTTC. Its translation is CASSLIRTDWNNYGYTF.

V and J are TRBV5-1 and TRBJ2-3; no clear D. The CDR3 length is 14 residues. V lost 0 bases and J 9 bases, leaving 14 bases between the germline ends. Germline-derived CDR1 and CDR2 are SGHRS and YFSETQ. CDR3 DNA: TGCGCCAGCAGCTTGGCGAACCTTGTGCAGACGCAGTATTTT. Amino acid sequence: CASSLANLVQTQYF.

The J gene is TRBJ2-1, the V gene TRBV2; 10 nucleotides match TRBD1. This CDR3 spans 16 amino acids. Per germline, CDR1 SNHLY and CDR2 FYNNEI. V lost 4 bases, J lost 6 bases, and 9 bases stayed unmatched. As DNA, the CDR3 is TGTGCCAGCAGTGGAAGGGGTGGGACAGGGGTCAATGAGCAGTTCTTC. Its translation is CASSGRGGTGVNEQFF.